The 31 T cell receptor beta chains listed next were all sequenced from one sample in a study of cytomegalovirus exposure and HLA in healthy donors. In the PCR, 60 Vbeta and 13 Jbeta primers were used. Clones were sequenced by immunoSEQ multiplex PCR, and TCRdb holds only the in-frame ones, with some missing. The table shows roughly 80,000 clones, with 80% to 90% occurring only once. Sequencing was done on a sample of PBMCs. The receptors originated from a woman between 25 and 40 years old in good health and CMV-seronegative.

This sequence joins TRBV5-1 and TRBJ2-1, with TRBD2 identical over 14 bases. Germline CDR1 SGHRS, CDR2 YFSETQ. The CDR3 runs to 16 residues. J gave up 7 bases and V 3 bases, and 6 bases lay outside the gene matches. CDR3 amino acids: CASSSRLAGGPNEQFF. CDR3 bases: TGCGCCAGCAGCTCCCGACTAGCGGGAGGGCCAAATGAGCAGTTCTTC.

The chain has TRBV7-2 and TRBJ2-7; 9 bases are shared with TRBD2. Losses at the gene ends were 5 bases for V and 1 base for J; bases not matched to a gene: 6. The CDR3 contains 15 residues. Germline CDR1 reads SGHTA; CDR2 reads FQGNSA. For the CDR3, the DNA is TGTGCCAGCAGCAGAAGGACTAGCGAGTCCTACGAGCAGTACTTC. This translates into CASSRRTSESYEQYF.

In DNA, the CDR3 is TGTGCCAGCAGCTCCGGGACTAGCGGTGGGATCTACGAGCAGTACTTC. This encodes CASSSGTSGGIYEQYF. The chain carries TRBV7-2 and TRBJ2-7, with 11 bases aligning to TRBD2. V lost 4 bases, J lost 3 bases, and 8 bases stayed unmatched. The CDR3 spans 16 residues. Germline CDR1 and CDR2: SGHTA and FQGNSA. The whole variable domain, remainder taken from reference TRBV7-2 and TRBJ2-7, is GAGVSQSPSNKVTEKGKDVELRCDPISGHTALYWYRQSLGQGLEFLIYFQGNSAPDKSGLPSDRFSAERTGGSVSTLTIQRTQQEDSAVYLCASSSGTSGGIYEQYFGPGTRLTVT.

This chain links TRBV28 with TRBJ1-1, with D possibly matching TRBD1 (6 bases). The CDR3 is made up of 14 amino acids. Trimming left V 2 bases short and J 2 bases short, with 9 bases between. Germline V gene lookup returns CDR1 MDHEN and CDR2 SYDVKM. The CDR3 spells CASSLDRTNTEAFF. The CDR3 DNA reads as TGTGCCAGCAGTTTAGACAGGACAAACACTGAAGCTTTCTTT.

The CDR3 loop reads CASSYTQGGELFF. Here the CDR3 DNA reads TGTGCCAGCAGTTACACCCAGGGCGGGGAGCTGTTTTTT. This chain uses TRBV2 with TRBJ2-2; D may be TRBD1 (5 bases). The CDR3 sequence is 13 residues long. Germline V gene lookup returns CDR1 SNHLY and CDR2 FYNNEI. V was pared by 5 bases and J by 7 bases, with 11 bases between.

This clone was recorded only once. The rearrangement uses TRBV6-4 and TRBJ2-2, with D unresolved. The CDR3 consists of 13 residues. Trimming removed 2 bases at V and 3 bases at J, with 4 bases between. Germline lookup yields CDR1 MRHNA and CDR2 SNTAGT. The CDR3 region is CASSDDYTGELFF. The CDR3 DNA sequence: TGTGCCAGCAGTGACGACTACACCGGGGAGCTGTTTTTT.

The chain has TRBV18 and TRBJ2-1, with 10 bases aligning to TRBD2. Germline V gives CDR1 KGHSH, CDR2 LQKENI. The CDR3 sequence is 15 residues long. V dropped 4 bases and J dropped 6; count of bases not matched to a gene: 6. For the CDR3, the DNA is TGTGCCAGCTCACAAGGACTAGCGGTACCCAATGAGCAGTTCTTC. Protein: CASSQGLAVPNEQFF. Full variable domain (rest looked up from reference TRBV18 and TRBJ2-1): NAGVMQNPRHLVRRRGQEARLRCSPMKGHSHVYWYRQLPEEGLKFMVYLQKENIIDESGMPKERFSAEFPKEGPSILRIQQVVRGDSAAYFCASSQGLAVPNEQFFGPGTRLTVL.

The genes are TRBV11-2 and TRBJ2-1; 10 positions match TRBD1. Looked up from germline, CDR1 is SGHAT and CDR2 is FQNNGV. The CDR3 sequence is 18 residues long. After removal of 1 base from V and 4 bases from J, the junction contained 10 bases not matched to a gene. CDR3 sequence: CASSLGGAGTGVYNEQFF. In DNA, the CDR3 is TGTGCCAGCAGCTTAGGGGGGGCCGGGACAGGGGTTTACAATGAGCAGTTCTTC.

The chain carries TRBV19 and TRBJ1-1; the D is unclear. Per the germline V gene, CDR1 is LNHDA and CDR2 is SQIVND (reference sequence). The CDR3 totals 13 residues. Trimming left V 7 bases short and J 3 bases short, with 12 bases between. CDR3 coding DNA: TGTGCCAGTATGGAGGCAGGTTACACTGAAGCTTTCTTT. This sequence encodes CASMEAGYTEAFF.

This rearrangement joins TRBV9 to TRBJ2-3; 8 positions agree with TRBD2. Trimming removed 0 bases from V and 6 bases from J; junction bases left unmatched: 9. The length of the CDR3 is 16 residues. CDR1 is SGDLS and CDR2 is YYNGEE in the germline V gene. The CDR3 DNA reads TGTGCCAGCAGCGTAGGGAGCGGGAGCTTAACTGATACGCAGTATTTT. Translating gives CASSVGSGSLTDTQYF.

The chain links TRBV14 to TRBJ2-1; tentative D call: TRBD1 (5 bases). V lost 2 bases to trimming and J lost 6 bases, with 11 bases between them. The CDR3 loop spans 14 amino acids. Germline V lookup: CDR1 SGHDN, CDR2 FVKESK. This CDR3 reads CASSQRQGRNEQFF. The CDR3 nucleotides are TGTGCCAGCAGCCAAAGGCAGGGTCGCAATGAGCAGTTCTTC.

The rearrangement links TRBV9 to TRBJ1-2, with a weak D call TRBD1 (5 bases). CDR1 and CDR2 from the germline V gene are SGDLS and YYNGEE. V lost 0 bases and J 6 bases, leaving 18 bases between the germline ends. The CDR3 covers 16 residues. For the CDR3, the DNA is TGTGCCAGCAGCGTAGTAACAGGCCTACGACCGGATGGCTACACCTTC. It specifies CASSVVTGLRPDGYTF.

This clone was observed a few times. This chain connects TRBV18 to TRBJ2-5; 11 positions agree with TRBD1. Losses at the gene ends were 0 bases for V and 5 bases for J; bases not matched to a gene: 8. In germline, CDR1 is KGHSH, CDR2 LQKENI. This CDR3 has 17 amino acids. The CDR3 sequence is CASSPPSGQGARETQYF. DNA of the CDR3: TGTGCCAGCTCACCACCCTCCGGACAGGGGGCCCGGGAGACCCAGTACTTC.

The chain combines TRBV6-6 with TRBJ1-2; D call uncertain. V lost 5 bases and J lost 8, with 9 bases in between. Germline CDR1 and CDR2: MNHNY and SVGAGI (reference sequence). The CDR3 has 11 amino acids. In nucleotides, the CDR3 is TGTGCCAGCAGTACTCAGCGCGGCTACACCTTC. Translated, it gives CASSTQRGYTF.

The table lists this clone with a count of one. The J gene is TRBJ1-1, the V gene TRBV5-1; 7 bases are shared with TRBD1. The junction had 1 base not matched to a gene; V was cut back by 7 bases and J by 4 bases. This CDR3 has 11 residues. Germline V gene data show CDR1 as SGHRS and CDR2 as YFSETQ. The CDR3 nucleotides are TGCGCCAGCTCAGGGGGCACTGAAGCTTTCTTT. Encoded protein: CASSGGTEAFF.

The chain carries TRBV6-4 and TRBJ1-1; 9 bases match TRBD1. The length of the CDR3 is 14 residues. V gave up 4 bases and J gave up 1 base; unmatched junction bases: 1. Germline V gene lookup returns CDR1 MRHNA and CDR2 SNTAGT. In DNA, the CDR3 is TGTGCCAGCAGTGTGGGACAGGGGAACACTGAAGCTTTCTTT. It specifies CASSVGQGNTEAFF.

The chain employs TRBV11-3 and TRBJ2-7; 10 bases agree with TRBD1. Trimming removed 5 bases from V and 6 bases from J; junction bases left unmatched: 4. CDR1 is SGHNT, CDR2 YENEEA, per germline. The CDR3 runs to 13 residues. Written as DNA, the CDR3 is TGTGCCAGCAGCCTCCGGGACAGGGGCGAGCAGTACTTC. Translation gives CASSLRDRGEQYF.

This clone was picked up one time. The gene calls are TRBV9 and TRBJ2-5, with D perhaps TRBD2 (6 bases). The J call may be incorrect, as the DNA end agrees better with TRBJ2-7. CDR1 is SGDLS and CDR2 is YYNGEE in the germline V gene. The length of the CDR3 is 15 residues. The CDR3 DNA reads TGTGCCAGCAGCGTAGAGGTCGGGAGTGGGTACGAGCAGTACTTC. Its translation: CASSVEVGSGYEQYF.

The chain recombines TRBV29-1 with TRBJ2-2; TRBD1 aligns across 7 bases. This CDR3 spans 12 amino acids. V dropped 7 bases and J dropped 7; count of bases not matched to a gene: 6. In germline, CDR1 is SQVTM, CDR2 ANQGSEA. CDR3 nucleotide sequence: TGCAGCGCAGGCAGACAGGGCGGGGAGCTGTTTTTT. Its protein is CSAGRQGGELFF.

The chain carries TRBV29-1 and TRBJ2-7, with D perhaps TRBD2 (6 bases). Trimming left V 2 bases short and J 4 bases short, with 9 bases between. This CDR3 contains 12 residues. The V gene's germline CDR1 is SQVTM and CDR2 ANQGSEA. As DNA, the CDR3 is TGCAGCGTTGAACTAGCGTCGTACGAGCAGTACTTC. Residues: CSVELASYEQYF.

The chain uses TRBV25-1 and TRBJ2-1; a weak D match, TRBD2 (5 bases). Germline CDR1 MGHDK, CDR2 SYGVNS. With 3 bases removed from V and 2 bases from J, the gap between germline ends came to 11 bases. CDR3 length: 15 residues. For the CDR3, the DNA is TGTGCCAGCAGTGACCCGCGGGTCACCTACAATGAGCAGTTCTTC. As protein: CASSDPRVTYNEQFF.

In regard to this clone: Additional DNA sequences in this sample encode the identical CDR3. This chain links TRBV15 with TRBJ1-1; unclear D gene. V lost 1 base and J 0 bases, leaving 9 bases between the germline ends. There are 15 residues in the CDR3. Germline loops: CDR1 LNHNV, CDR2 YYDKDF (reference sequence). For the CDR3, the DNA is TGTGCCACCAGCAGAGCGCGGGGTTTGAACACTGAAGCTTTCTTT. Protein sequence: CATSRARGLNTEAFF.

The rearrangement uses TRBV6-5 and TRBJ1-4; D call uncertain. V lost 6 bases to trimming and J lost 8 bases, with 13 bases between them. Looked up from germline, CDR1 is MNHEY and CDR2 is SVGAGI. The CDR3 sequence is 13 residues long. The CDR3 loop is CASSPLGREKLFF. The CDR3 DNA follows: TGTGCCAGCAGCCCTTTGGGCCGGGAAAAACTGTTTTTT.

This clone was observed a handful of times. This rearrangement joins TRBV28 to TRBJ1-2; no clear D gene. Per germline, CDR1 MDHEN and CDR2 SYDVKM. V lost 4 bases to trimming and J lost 2 bases, with 8 bases between them. The CDR3 loop spans 13 amino acids. In DNA, the CDR3 is TGTGCCAGCAGTTCTGTCTCCAACTATGGCTACACCTTC. It yields the protein CASSSVSNYGYTF.

A word on this clone: Distinct nucleotide sequences in the sample also encode this CDR3. The V and J genes are TRBV7-2 and TRBJ1-3, with D hard to call. Between the trimmed V and J ends, which lost 5 bases and 3 bases, there was a span of 8 bases. CDR1 SGHTA and CDR2 FQGNSA come from the germline V gene. This CDR3 region has 13 residues. CDR3 loop: CASSLDGGNTIYF. The CDR3 nucleotides are TGTGCCAGCAGCCTAGACGGTGGAAACACCATATATTTT.

The chain joins TRBV14 to TRBJ1-2; 7 bases are a match to TRBD1. Germline values: CDR1 SGHDN, CDR2 FVKESK. This CDR3 comprises 14 residues. V trimming: 6 bases; J trimming: 6 bases; junction bases outside the gene matches: 10. CDR3 in amino acids: CASSRQGDLHGYTF. The CDR3 nucleotides read TGTGCCAGCAGTCGACAGGGCGATCTCCATGGCTACACCTTC.

The chain combines TRBV7-9 with TRBJ2-1; the match to TRBD2 covers 8 bases. The CDR3 totals 18 residues. V dropped 4 bases and J dropped 9; count of bases not matched to a gene: 20. Germline lookup yields CDR1 SEHNR and CDR2 FQNEAQ (reference sequence). The CDR3 DNA is TGTGCCAGCAGCTCCACCCCGGGGGGGGCGGGAGTTGGAAGTGAGCAGTTCTTC. Encoded protein: CASSSTPGGAGVGSEQFF.

This clone was detected only a few times. The rearrangement links TRBV5-1 to TRBJ2-5; possible D gene TRBD2, 6 bases. The V gene's germline CDR1 is SGHRS and CDR2 YFSETQ. Trimming left V 6 bases short and J 4 bases short, with 16 bases between. The CDR3 contains 14 residues. The CDR3 DNA follows: TGCGCCAGCACATTGGGGCAGGGAGGAGAGACCCAGTACTTC. It specifies CASTLGQGGETQYF.

The chain combines TRBV4-3 with TRBJ2-1; 7 bases match TRBD2. The CDR3 has 13 residues. J lost 5 bases, V lost 10 bases, and 8 bases had no gene match. Germline V gene lookup returns CDR1 LGHNA and CDR2 YSLEER. CDR3 in DNA: TGCGCCACCCTGGGGAGGGGTGACAATGAGCAGTTCTTC. Its protein is CATLGRGDNEQFF.

The chain joins TRBV7-3 to TRBJ1-1; D ambiguous. Germline-derived CDR1 and CDR2 are SGHTA and FQGTGA. Trimming removed 6 bases at V and 4 bases at J, with 15 bases between. The CDR3 spans 14 residues. CDR3 residues: CASRLTAVGTEAFF. The CDR3 nucleotides read TGTGCCAGCAGACTAACAGCGGTAGGCACTGAAGCTTTCTTT. The full variable domain, rest sourced from reference TRBV7-3 and TRBJ1-1, is GAGVSQTPSNKVTEKGKYVELRCDPISGHTALYWYRQSLGQGPEFLIYFQGTGAADDSGLPNDRFFAVRPEGSVSTLKIQRTERGDSAVYLCASRLTAVGTEAFFGQGTRLTVV.

This clone occurred a few times. The chain employs TRBV7-9 and TRBJ2-7; D possibly corresponds to TRBD2 (5 bases). This CDR3 is built from 15 residues. The ends were cut back, 5 bases at V and 3 bases at J, with 17 bases in the middle. Germline V lookup: CDR1 SEHNR, CDR2 FQNEAQ (reference sequence). The CDR3 DNA follows: TGTGCCAGCAGCCCGAGGGAAGGGAAATACTACGAGCAGTACTTC. Its translation: CASSPREGKYYEQYF.